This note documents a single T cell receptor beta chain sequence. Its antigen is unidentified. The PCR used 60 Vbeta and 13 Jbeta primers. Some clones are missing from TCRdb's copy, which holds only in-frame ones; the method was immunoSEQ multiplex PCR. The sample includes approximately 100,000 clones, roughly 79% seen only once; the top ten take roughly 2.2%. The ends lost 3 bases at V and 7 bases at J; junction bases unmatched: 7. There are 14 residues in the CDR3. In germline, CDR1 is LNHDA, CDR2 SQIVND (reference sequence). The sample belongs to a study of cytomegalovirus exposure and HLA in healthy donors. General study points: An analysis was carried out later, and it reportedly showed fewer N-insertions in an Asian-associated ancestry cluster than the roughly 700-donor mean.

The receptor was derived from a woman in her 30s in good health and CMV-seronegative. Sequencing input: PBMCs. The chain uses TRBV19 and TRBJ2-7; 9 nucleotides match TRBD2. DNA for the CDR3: TGTGCCAGTAGTATCTTAGCGGGAGATGGGGAGCAGTACTTC. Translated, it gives CASSILAGDGEQYF.